This entry concerns a single T cell receptor (beta chain). Its antigen is unidentified. This sample stems from a study of cytomegalovirus exposure and HLA in healthy donors. Study results and caveats: Later analysis reportedly placed an Asian-associated ancestry cluster below the roughly 700-donor mean in N-insertions. No immune exposure information besides CMV serostatus was available. Sequencing had likely introduced a cluster of highly shared sequence variants as an artifact. Later analysis suggested links between common viral pathogens and several top significant clusters.

This CDR3 contains 13 residues. The V gene's germline CDR1 is ENHRY and CDR2 SYGVKD. Trimming took 6 bases from V and 7 from J; bases not matched to a gene: 5. Amplification used 60 Vbeta primers and 13 Jbeta primers. TCRdb's table, derived via immunoSEQ multiplex PCR, lists solely in-frame clones and lacks some. In the table there are 270,000 or so clones, just over 85% of which are singletons. The sequenced material came from PBMCs. V usage is TRBV10-3 and J usage is TRBJ1-4; 7 bases are a match to TRBD1. The sequence was obtained from a man aged 40-55 years in good health and CMV-seropositive. CDR3 coding DNA: TGTGCCATCAGCCCCGGGACAGTTGAAAAACTGTTTTTT. This translates into CAISPGTVEKLFF.